This T cell receptor beta chain was sequenced for a study of blood T cells in healthy people across ages. This clonotype appeared many times. A junction boundary mismatches the germline segment, possibly from a read error. In terms of origin and age, donors were healthy Caucasian individuals from Russia aged about 6 to 90. Next came a second PCR, run for about 6 to 11 cycles, which used a sample-barcoded 5' primer along with a J-beta primer mix. One entry per CDR3 protein, called by TCRdb with MiXCR from the 5' RACE reads. Among around 1,000,000 distinct CDR3 sequences, roughly a quarter were seen once, and the ten largest hold about 0.72%. Germline-derived CDR1 and CDR2 are SGHTA and FQGNSA. The CDR3 is made up of 14 amino acids. In addition, the sample was reused for a study of T cells of mothers and their children.

Sequenced sample: blood. The J gene is TRBJ2-3, the V gene TRBV7-2; D not resolved. The sequence was obtained from a girl aged 2 to 9 in good health. The CDR3 bases are TGCGCCAGCAGCTTGGATCGGGCAACAGATACGCAGTATTTT. Amino acid sequence: CASSLDRATDTQYF.